These 18 T cell receptor beta chains came from one sample sequenced in a study of blood T cell repertoires in COVID-19. Using immunoSEQ multiplex PCR, the repertoire was profiled, and TCRdb retains in-frame clones only, with some absent. The sample holds approximately 96,000 clones, 90% to 95% seen once. Sequences were obtained from peripheral blood. These receptors came from a man aged 55 to 70 with acute or convalescent COVID-19.

J is TRBJ2-7 and V is TRBV7-2, with TRBD2 matching 9 bases. The germline V gene has CDR1 SGHTA and CDR2 FQGNSA. V was pared by 5 bases and J by 2 bases, with 10 bases of the junction left unmatched. CDR3 length equals 16 residues. The CDR3 coding sequence is TGTGCCAGCAGCGTAACAGGATTAGCGGGAGCCTACGAGCAGTACTTC. Protein: CASSVTGLAGAYEQYF.

The CDR3 nucleotides are TGTGCCAGCAGCTTGACTAGAACGTCGGGGACCCAGTACTTC. This translates into CASSLTRTSGTQYF. The rearrangement links TRBV7-3 to TRBJ2-5, with D perhaps matching TRBD2 (6 bases). V was pared by 3 bases and J by 7 bases, with 15 bases between. The CDR3 length is 14 residues. The germline V gene has CDR1 SGHTA and CDR2 FQGTGA.

This chain joins TRBV19 and TRBJ1-2, with no clear D. The CDR3 is 13 amino acids. Germline V gene sequence: CDR1 LNHDA, CDR2 SQIVND (reference sequence). With 5 bases removed from V and 2 bases from J, the gap between germline ends came to 9 bases. The CDR3 bases are TGTGCCAGTAGTGCGGCAGCAAACTATGGCTACACCTTC. Its protein is CASSAAANYGYTF. The whole variable domain, remainder taken from reference TRBV19 and TRBJ1-2, is DGGITQSPKYLFRKEGQNVTLSCEQNLNHDAMYWYRQDPGQGLRLIYYSQIVNDFQKGDIAEGYSVSREKKESFPLTVTSAQKNPTAFYLCASSAAANYGYTFGSGTRLTVV.

The rearrangement uses TRBV18 and TRBJ2-3; weak D call: TRBD1 (5 bases). V lost 2 bases, J lost 1 base, and 7 bases lay in between. Germline V lookup: CDR1 KGHSH, CDR2 LQKENI. The CDR3 consists of 14 residues. CDR3 nucleotides: TGTGCCAGCTCACCAGTGACAGGCACAGATACGCAGTATTTT. This translates into CASSPVTGTDTQYF. Drawing the rest from reference TRBV18 and TRBJ2-3, the complete variable domain is NAGVMQNPRHLVRRRGQEARLRCSPMKGHSHVYWYRQLPEEGLKFMVYLQKENIIDESGMPKERFSAEFPKEGPSILRIQQVVRGDSAAYFCASSPVTGTDTQYFGPGTRLTVL.

This clone turned up a few times. The chain is built from TRBV6-4 and TRBJ2-1; tentatively, D is TRBD2 (5 bases). CDR3 length equals 14 residues. Deletions cut 2 bases from V and 0 bases from J, with 5 bases between. Germline loops: CDR1 MRHNA, CDR2 SNTAGT. The CDR3 DNA sequence: TGTGCCAGCAGTGACGGGAGCTCCTACAATGAGCAGTTCTTC. Its protein product is CASSDGSSYNEQFF.

V usage is TRBV4-2 and J usage is TRBJ2-2; TRBD1 aligns across 9 bases. Germline CDR1 LGHNA, CDR2 YNFKEQ. CDR3 length: 16 residues. J was trimmed by 6 bases and V by 1 base; bases with no gene match: 6. CDR3 residues: CASSQGRDRVSGELFF. CDR3 nucleotide sequence: TGTGCCAGCAGCCAAGGAAGGGACAGGGTTTCCGGGGAGCTGTTTTTT.

The chain combines TRBV15 with TRBJ2-5; 10 bases are a match to TRBD2. The V and J ends lost 0 bases and 1 base, in that order; junction bases with no gene match: 8. The CDR3 is 18 residues long. Germline V gives CDR1 LNHNV, CDR2 YYDKDF (reference sequence). CDR3 DNA sequence: TGTGCCACCAGCAGAGATCCAGCGGGAGGGCGGCCCCAAGAGACCCAGTACTTC. Protein sequence: CATSRDPAGGRPQETQYF.

This sequence joins TRBV30 and TRBJ1-5; D remains ambiguous. This CDR3 contains 13 residues. Germline CDR1 and CDR2: GTSNPN and SVGIG (reference sequence). V lost 0 bases, J lost 5 bases, and 8 bases lay in between. CDR3 sequence: CAWSVRDYQPQHF. For the CDR3, the DNA is TGTGCCTGGAGTGTCCGGGATTATCAGCCCCAGCATTTT.

The V and J genes are TRBV6-5 and TRBJ1-2; D uncertain. CDR3 size: 13 residues. Between the trimmed V and J ends, which lost 6 bases and 3 bases, there was a span of 11 bases. Germline assignment: CDR1 MNHEY and CDR2 SVGAGI. The CDR3 DNA reads TGTGCCAGCAGCCGAGGGTCGGACTATGGCTACACCTTC. It yields the protein CASSRGSDYGYTF.

The chain links TRBV29-1 to TRBJ2-1; the match to TRBD2 covers 8 bases. The CDR3 totals 17 residues. V trimming: 5 bases; J trimming: 3 bases; junction bases outside the gene matches: 15. Germline lookup yields CDR1 SQVTM and CDR2 ANQGSEA. The DNA for the CDR3 is TGCAGCGTTCAAAGCCCGGTAGTAGCGGGAAGCTACAATGAGCAGTTCTTC. Protein: CSVQSPVVAGSYNEQFF.

Only one count was recorded for this clone. The chain carries TRBV5-8 and TRBJ2-3; 10 bases match TRBD2. The CDR3 is 13 residues long. Germline V gene data show CDR1 as SGHTS and CDR2 as YDEGEE. V lost 9 bases, J lost 4 bases, and 5 bases stayed unmatched. The CDR3 sequence is CATRLAGSDTQYF. In DNA, the CDR3 is TGTGCCACTCGACTAGCGGGTTCAGATACGCAGTATTTT.

The chain employs TRBV11-2 and TRBJ1-2, with 10 bases aligning to TRBD1. The CDR3 is made up of 14 amino acids. V lost 4 bases to trimming and J lost 8 bases; unmatched junction nucleotides: 7. Germline CDR1 and CDR2: SGHAT and FQNNGV. This CDR3 is CASSSRTGGRGYTF. For the CDR3, the DNA is TGTGCCAGCAGCTCCCGGACAGGGGGGAGAGGCTACACCTTC. Based on the CDR3 plus reference TRBV11-2 and TRBJ1-2, the full variable domain is EAGVAQSPRYKIIEKRQSVAFWCNPISGHATLYWYQQILGQGPKLLIQFQNNGVVDDSQLPKDRFSAERLKGVDSTLKIQPAKLEDSAVYLCASSSRTGGRGYTFGSGTRLTVV.

CDR3 bases: TGTGCCAGTAGCAGGACAGCCGGTGGAAACACCATATATTTT. Amino acid sequence: CASSRTAGGNTIYF. The chain recombines TRBV19 with TRBJ1-3; D possibly corresponds to TRBD1 (6 bases). Looked up from germline, CDR1 is LNHDA and CDR2 is SQIVND (reference sequence). With 6 bases removed from V and 3 bases from J, the gap between germline ends came to 12 bases. The CDR3 consists of 14 residues.

The V call is TRBV6-1, the J call TRBJ1-2, with TRBD1 as a possible D gene (5 bases). Germline CDR1 reads MNHNS; CDR2 reads SASEGT. Deletions cut 3 bases from V and 0 bases from J, with 5 bases between. This CDR3 comprises 13 residues. CDR3 region: CASSETANYGYTF. In DNA, the CDR3 is TGTGCCAGCAGTGAGACAGCTAACTATGGCTACACCTTC.

A few counts support this clone. V gene TRBV6-1 combines with J gene TRBJ1-2, with 7 bases lining up with TRBD1. The CDR3 is 15 amino acids. J lost 0 bases, V lost 2 bases, and 3 bases had no gene match. The germline gives CDR1 MNHNS, CDR2 SASEGT. The CDR3 DNA reads as TGTGCCAGCAGTGAACGGGGGACAGCTAACTATGGCTACACCTTC. Protein product: CASSERGTANYGYTF.

The genes are TRBV5-6 and TRBJ2-5; weak D call: TRBD2 (6 bases). This CDR3 has 15 amino acids. Per germline, CDR1 SGHDT and CDR2 YYEEEE. Trimming removed 4 bases from V and 4 bases from J, with 17 bases in between. CDR3 amino acids: CASSLEAGLSETQYF. CDR3 nucleotides: TGTGCCAGCAGCCTGGAGGCGGGGCTCTCAGAGACCCAGTACTTC.

The rearrangement links TRBV3-1 (or the pseudogene TRBV3-2) to TRBJ2-1; possible D gene TRBD1, 6 bases. With 4 bases removed from V and 4 bases from J, the gap between germline ends came to 14 bases. This CDR3 contains 15 residues. Germline V gene data show CDR1 as LGHDT and CDR2 as YNNKEL (reference sequence). This chain's CDR3 is CASSLEGTLYNEQFF. The CDR3 nucleotides read TGTGCCAGCAGCCTTGAAGGGACACTATACAATGAGCAGTTCTTC.

This chain connects TRBV9 to TRBJ1-2; D is perhaps TRBD1 (5 bases). The ends were cut back, 3 bases at V and 8 bases at J, with 14 bases in the middle. In germline, CDR1 is SGDLS, CDR2 YYNGEE. The CDR3 contains 13 residues. The CDR3: CASSAITGYGYTF. The CDR3 region has the DNA TGTGCCAGCAGCGCAATCACAGGTTACGGCTACACCTTC. Full variable domain (outside the CDR3, taken from reference TRBV9 and TRBJ1-2): DSGVTQTPKHLITATGQRVTLRCSPRSGDLSVYWYQQSLDQGLQFLIQYYNGEERAKGNILERFSAQQFPDLHSELNLSSLELGDSALYFCASSAITGYGYTFGSGTRLTVV.